The present entry profiles one T cell receptor beta chain with its context. Germline CDR1 reads MDHEN; CDR2 reads SYDVKM. This CDR3 is built from 15 residues. Deletions cut 6 bases from V and 9 bases from J, with 21 bases between. These data come from a study of technical replicates of blood from a handful of donors. Only in-frame clones appear in the TCRdb table, and some are missing; sequencing was by immunoSEQ multiplex PCR. The sample consists of some 80,000 clones, around 97% of them appearing once. V usage is TRBV28 and J usage is TRBJ1-5, with D perhaps TRBD1 (6 bases). Sequenced: T cells isolated from PBMCs. The sequence was obtained from a human donor in good health. The CDR3 region has the DNA TGTGCCAGCAGCCAGACAGGTGCCCACATAATGCCCCAGCATTTT. Translating gives CASSQTGAHIMPQHF.